A single sample is the source of the 25 T cell receptor beta chains below, sequenced in a study of OX40 agonist ivuxolimab in advanced cancers. Profiled with immunoSEQ multiplex PCR; TCRdb holds only in-frame clones, not every one. The profile shows tens of thousands of clones, approximately 90% of them singletons. Here the sequenced sample was CD4+ or CD8+ T cells sorted from blood, taken in a trial of the OX40 agonist ivuxolimab. These TCRs come from an adult with an advanced solid tumor such as melanoma, head and neck, liver or kidney cancer.

The CDR3 DNA reads as TGCGCCAGCAGCAAATGGACAGGGGAAGACTATGGCTACACCTTC. Protein sequence: CASSKWTGEDYGYTF. This chain uses TRBV4-3 with TRBJ1-2; 9 bases are shared with TRBD1. Germline-derived CDR1 and CDR2 are LGHNA and YSLEER. The CDR3 has 15 residues. V lost 5 bases to trimming and J lost 3 bases; unmatched junction nucleotides: 7.

The chain combines TRBV7-2 with TRBJ1-6, with no clear D. Looked up from germline, CDR1 is SGHTA and CDR2 is FQGNSA. This CDR3 comprises 16 residues. Trimming left V 5 bases short and J 0 bases short, with 11 bases between. CDR3 protein: CASSASVSSYNSPLHF. In DNA, the CDR3 is TGTGCCAGCAGCGCATCGGTGAGCTCCTATAATTCACCCCTCCACTTT.

This chain joins TRBV6-5 and TRBJ2-5, with a weak D call TRBD2 (5 bases). Trimming took off 7 bases at V and 2 bases at J, with 8 bases between the two ends. Looked up from germline, CDR1 is MNHEY and CDR2 is SVGAGI. The CDR3 length is 12 residues. CDR3 coding DNA: TGTGCCAGCACCCGGGATCAAGAGACCCAGTACTTC. Translated: CASTRDQETQYF.

The V and J genes are TRBV5-1 and TRBJ2-5, with a weak D call TRBD1 (6 bases). Looked up from germline, CDR1 is SGHRS and CDR2 is YFSETQ. The CDR3 runs to 14 residues. Deletions cut 0 bases from V and 5 bases from J, with 11 bases between. As DNA, the CDR3 is TGCGCCAGCAGCTTGGACAGGGTGGGGGAGACCCAGTACTTC. The encoded protein is CASSLDRVGETQYF.

V is TRBV11-2 and J is TRBJ2-3; tentative D call: TRBD1 (6 bases). Between the trimmed V and J ends, which lost 4 bases and 8 bases, there was a span of 19 bases. Per germline, CDR1 SGHAT and CDR2 FQNNGV. The CDR3 loop spans 15 amino acids. Here the CDR3 reads CASSSEGDPRGTQYF. CDR3 nucleotides: TGTGCCAGCAGCTCAGAGGGGGACCCCCGGGGTACGCAGTATTTT.

The V gene is TRBV6-1, the J gene TRBJ2-5, with D perhaps TRBD1 (5 bases). Trimming cost V 1 base and J 5 bases, with 14 bases left between them. Germline V gene data show CDR1 as MNHNS and CDR2 as SASEGT. This CDR3 is built from 15 residues. CDR3 protein: CASSEVSRVQETQYF. CDR3 DNA: TGTGCCAGCAGTGAAGTGAGCAGGGTGCAGGAGACCCAGTACTTC.

This chain joins TRBV21-1 and TRBJ2-5; no check of the table's D call, TRBD2, against the DNA was made. TRBV21-1 is recorded as a pseudogene. This CDR3 is 15 amino acids long. CDR3 in amino acids: CASSRAPGTSETQYF. CDR3 nucleotide sequence: TGTGCCAGCAGCAGGGCTCCCGGGACTAGTGAGACCCAGTACTTC.

This clone was detected once. The chain carries TRBV7-9 and TRBJ2-5; 10 bases agree with TRBD1. The V gene end was trimmed by 5 bases and the J gene end by 4 bases; junction bases not matched to a gene: 7. The CDR3 covers 15 residues. CDR1 SEHNR and CDR2 FQNEAQ come from the germline V gene (reference sequence). The CDR3 loop is CASSGRQGAGETQYF. CDR3 in DNA: TGTGCCAGCAGCGGAAGACAGGGGGCGGGAGAGACCCAGTACTTC. The full variable domain, with the rest looked up from reference TRBV7-9 and TRBJ2-5, is DTGVSQNPRHKITKRGQNVTFRCDPISEHNRLYWYRQTLGQGPEFLTYFQNEAQLEKSRLLSDRFSAERPKGSFSTLEIQRTEQGDSAMYLCASSGRQGAGETQYFGPGTRLLVL.

The chain carries TRBV4-1 and TRBJ2-7; 9 nucleotides match TRBD1. The CDR3 is 15 amino acids. J gave up 2 bases and V 4 bases, and 6 bases lay outside the gene matches. Germline V CDR1 and CDR2: MGHRA, YSYEKL. In nucleotides, the CDR3 is TGCGCCAGCAGCCTGTCGGGACAGGGACCCTACGAGCAGTACTTC. Translation gives CASSLSGQGPYEQYF.

The chain employs TRBV20-1 and TRBJ2-1, with 10 nucleotides matching TRBD1. This CDR3 has 11 residues. Germline loops: CDR1 DFQATT, CDR2 SNEGSKA (reference sequence). Losses at the gene ends were 4 bases for V and 14 bases for J; bases not matched to a gene: 5. The DNA for the CDR3 is TGCAGTGCTATCAGGGGGACAGGGGAGTTCTTC. Translation: CSAIRGTGEFF.

The CDR3 loop is CASSYLRDEQYF. CDR3 nucleotides: TGTGCCAGCAGTTACCTCAGGGACGAGCAGTACTTC. The chain joins TRBV6-6 to TRBJ2-7, with D possibly TRBD1 on 5 matching bases. The germline V gene encodes CDR1 MNHNY and CDR2 SVGAGI (reference sequence). The CDR3 length is 12 residues. Trimming stripped 2 bases from V and 5 bases from J, with 7 bases between.

V usage is TRBV28 and J usage is TRBJ1-5, with unresolved D. From germline, CDR1 is MDHEN and CDR2 SYDVKM. This CDR3 has 16 residues. V was cut by 1 base and J by 2 bases, with 12 bases left in between. The CDR3 spells CASSLLTELGNQPQHF. CDR3 nucleotide sequence: TGTGCCAGCAGTTTATTGACGGAACTCGGCAATCAGCCCCAGCATTTT. Full variable domain (rest looked up from reference TRBV28 and TRBJ1-5): DVKVTQSSRYLVKRTGEKVFLECVQDMDHENMFWYRQDPGLGLRLIYFSYDVKMKEKGDIPEGYSVSREKKERFSLILESASTNQTSMYLCASSLLTELGNQPQHFGDGTRLSIL.

The DNA of the CDR3 is TGTGCCAGCAGTCCCGGTGGGGCGGTCGAGCAGTACTTC. Its translation: CASSPGGAVEQYF. This chain links TRBV27 with TRBJ2-5; tentative D call: TRBD1 (5 bases). The DNA end favors TRBJ2-7, so the J call may be wrong. The CDR3 is 13 amino acids. CDR1 is MNHEY, CDR2 SMNVEV, per germline (reference sequence).

This clone is classed as medium-sized (0.01 to 0.1%). V usage is TRBV19 and J usage is TRBJ1-2; D may be TRBD1 (5 bases). The CDR3 length is 14 residues. CDR1 is LNHDA, CDR2 SQIVND, per germline (reference sequence). V lost 3 bases to trimming and J lost 7 bases, with 15 bases between them. The CDR3 spells CASSISWTPAGYTF. Here the CDR3 DNA reads TGTGCCAGTAGTATCTCCTGGACACCGGCTGGCTACACCTTC.

The genes are TRBV18 and TRBJ1-1; D perhaps matches TRBD1 (6 bases). Trimming left V 1 base short and J 6 bases short, with 12 bases between. CDR3 length: 14 residues. In germline, CDR1 is KGHSH, CDR2 LQKENI. CDR3 sequence reads: CASSPLGPGAEAFF. DNA for the CDR3: TGTGCCAGCTCACCACTCGGACCAGGGGCTGAAGCTTTCTTT. The whole variable domain, filled in from reference TRBV18 and TRBJ1-1, reads NAGVMQNPRHLVRRRGQEARLRCSPMKGHSHVYWYRQLPEEGLKFMVYLQKENIIDESGMPKERFSAEFPKEGPSILRIQQVVRGDSAAYFCASSPLGPGAEAFFGQGTRLTVV.

The J gene is TRBJ1-1, the V gene TRBV7-9; 11 nucleotides align to TRBD1. The CDR3 has 17 residues. The ends lost 5 bases at V and 1 base at J; junction bases unmatched: 9. Germline CDR1 and CDR2: SEHNR and FQNEAQ (reference sequence). The CDR3 spells CASSQGQGAASNTEAFF. As DNA, the CDR3 is TGTGCCAGCAGCCAAGGACAGGGGGCGGCCTCGAACACTGAAGCTTTCTTT.

V usage is TRBV28 and J usage is TRBJ1-5, with D tentatively TRBD1 (6 bases). CDR3 length: 16 residues. Per the germline V gene, CDR1 is MDHEN and CDR2 is SYDVKM. The V gene lost 5 bases and the J gene lost 0 bases, with 14 bases spanning the gap. The CDR3 region is CASSRRQVVSNQPQHF. CDR3 nucleotides: TGTGCCAGCAGTCGGCGACAGGTAGTTAGCAATCAGCCCCAGCATTTT.

The chain combines TRBV27 with TRBJ2-1, with 10 bases lining up with TRBD1. The CDR3 is made up of 13 amino acids. V shed 3 bases and J 10 bases; nucleotides not matched to a gene: 3. Germline CDR1 is MNHEY and CDR2 is SMNVEV (reference sequence). The CDR3 DNA reads as TGTGCCAGCAGTTTGGACAGGGGGTCAGAGCAGTTCTTC. Amino acids: CASSLDRGSEQFF.

The rearrangement links TRBV19 to TRBJ1-2; 7 bases are shared with TRBD1. The V gene's germline CDR1 is LNHDA and CDR2 SQIVND (reference sequence). V lost 2 bases to trimming and J lost 3 bases; unmatched junction nucleotides: 6. The CDR3 extends over 15 amino acids. The CDR3 reads CASSIPGQGDYGYTF. The CDR3 coding sequence is TGTGCCAGTAGTATACCGGGCCAGGGGGACTATGGCTACACCTTC.

J is TRBJ2-3 and V is TRBV7-9; 11 nucleotides line up with TRBD1. Germline CDR1 reads SEHNR; CDR2 reads FQNEAQ (reference sequence). Trimming took 6 bases from V and 1 from J; bases not matched to a gene: 3. This CDR3 has 15 residues. DNA for the CDR3: TGTGCCAGCAGATGGGACAGGGGGGGCACAGATACGCAGTATTTT. It is translated as CASRWDRGGTDTQYF.

This clone came up once. This chain links TRBV7-2 with TRBJ2-3, with D uncertain. The CDR3 totals 14 residues. The germline gives CDR1 SGHTA, CDR2 FQGNSA. The V end lost 1 base, the J end lost 2 bases, and 7 bases lay between the germline ends. CDR3 bases: TGTGCCAGCAGCTTAGTACCTGTCACAGATACGCAGTATTTT. Translated: CASSLVPVTDTQYF.

V and J are TRBV28 and TRBJ2-3, with D possibly being TRBD2 (6 bases). The CDR3 sequence is 14 residues long. The germline CDR1 and CDR2 sequences are MDHEN and SYDVKM. Trimming stripped 5 bases from V and 4 bases from J, with 13 bases between. The CDR3 nucleotides read TGTGCCAGCAGTCCACCTAGCGATGCAGATACGCAGTATTTT. This sequence encodes CASSPPSDADTQYF.

V gene TRBV27 combines with J gene TRBJ2-7; maybe TRBD2 (7 bases). The CDR3 is made up of 15 amino acids. V was clipped by 2 bases and J by 3 bases, with 14 bases between them. The V gene's germline CDR1 is MNHEY and CDR2 SMNVEV (reference sequence). CDR3 coding DNA: TGTGCCAGCAGTTTACGCGGGGGCAGCTTCTACGAGCAGTACTTC. Residues: CASSLRGGSFYEQYF.

The rearrangement uses TRBV29-1 and TRBJ1-3, with TRBD1 identical over 7 bases. This CDR3 contains 13 residues. J was trimmed by 2 bases and V by 6 bases; bases with no gene match: 4. The germline V gene encodes CDR1 SQVTM and CDR2 ANQGSEA. As DNA, the CDR3 is TGCAGCGTCCTTACAGGGGCTGGAAACACCATATATTTT. It encodes CSVLTGAGNTIYF.

The rearrangement links TRBV7-2 to TRBJ1-1; D remains unclear. Deletions cut 2 bases from V and 0 bases from J, with 7 bases between. This CDR3 region has 14 residues. Per germline, CDR1 SGHTA and CDR2 FQGNSA. The chain's CDR3 is CASSLFAMNTEAFF. Written as DNA, the CDR3 is TGTGCCAGCAGCTTATTCGCGATGAACACTGAAGCTTTCTTT.